This T cell receptor beta chain was recorded in a study of chemoradiotherapy in HPV16-positive cancers. Findings of the study overall: In HPV16-positive patients, HPV-responsive T-cell expansion tracked better recurrence-free survival. Candidate HPV-specific clones and E7-related TCR motifs grew in tumor during treatment. The functional HPV-specific definition rests on just two HPV16-positive patients.

The protocol was immunoSEQ multiplex PCR, while the TCRdb copy is restricted to in-frame clones and leaves out a portion. Of fewer than 10,000 clones listed, roughly nine tenths are singletons. The germline V gene encodes CDR1 LNHDA and CDR2 SQIVND (reference sequence). The CDR3 contains 15 residues. V lost 7 bases and J lost 4, with 17 bases in between. With regard to this clone: Its antigen remains unidentified.

This chain uses TRBV19 with TRBJ1-5, with D uncertain. This receptor was identified in a human donor with HPV-associated anogenital cancer. Material: blood, obtained from a patient who underwent chemoradiotherapy. In nucleotides, the CDR3 is TGTGCCAGTAAATCTGGACGCTTGGAGAATCAGCCCCAGCATTTT. This translates into CASKSGRLENQPQHF.